This T cell receptor (beta chain) was obtained from a study of blood T cell repertoires in COVID-19. Study details: Specimens from acute and convalescent COVID-19 originated in the United States, Italy and Spain.

Authors' analysis steps: Using reference gene primer amplification, nucleated cell counts were estimated. Profiling relied on immunoSEQ multiplex PCR, and the TCRdb table lists in-frame clones only, not all of them. The V and J calls and the clone size are those of that table, but D and trimming were determined from the DNA. The top ten hold about 9% of the sample, which has roughly 190,000 clones, 76% seen once. The CDR3 spans 13 residues. The germline V gene has CDR1 MDHEN and CDR2 SYDVKM. Trimming took off 4 bases at V and 11 bases at J, with 14 bases between the two ends. The sequence was obtained from a woman in her forties or fifties with active or convalescent COVID-19. The gene calls are TRBV28 and TRBJ1-4; D may be TRBD1 (5 bases). The sample consisted of peripheral blood. Here the CDR3 DNA reads TGTGCCAGCAGTTGGCCACAGGATCGCAAACTGTTTTTT. This gives the protein CASSWPQDRKLFF.